Below, one T cell receptor beta chain is given with its context. Its antigen is currently not known. It has no much larger one-base neighbor in the sample; base qualities were not kept. The library came from the immunoSEQ multiplex PCR assay. TCRdb's version of the immuneACCESS table is confined to in-frame rearrangements and falls short of the full clone set. An unresolved V gene accounts for under half of the shortfall where checked; the remainder is of unknown origin. The sample table lists around 58,000 clones, 87% of them with a count of one. Together, the top ten hold under 6.5% of the sample. This sample was included in a study of technical replicates of blood from a few donors (dated by TCRdb to the late 2010s). Trimming takes 3 bases from V and 4 bases from J, and the germline ends sit 9 bases apart. Inclusive of the bounding cysteine and phenylalanine, the CDR3 is 13 residues long. Here the CDR3 DNA is all that survives: 39 bases in frame from base 1. The germline V gene supplies CDR1 LGHNA and CDR2 YSLEER.

Sequences were obtained from PBMCs. This TCR derives from a human donor in good health. Some clones in this sample may be carry-over from other donors' samples. Rearrangement joined TRBV4-3 to TRBJ1-2; TRBD1 is a weak D gene call, 6 bases matching. The DNA sequence is as follows: TGCGCCAGCAGCCACCCAGGGGCCTATGGCTACACCTTC. The encoded protein is CASSHPGAYGYTF.